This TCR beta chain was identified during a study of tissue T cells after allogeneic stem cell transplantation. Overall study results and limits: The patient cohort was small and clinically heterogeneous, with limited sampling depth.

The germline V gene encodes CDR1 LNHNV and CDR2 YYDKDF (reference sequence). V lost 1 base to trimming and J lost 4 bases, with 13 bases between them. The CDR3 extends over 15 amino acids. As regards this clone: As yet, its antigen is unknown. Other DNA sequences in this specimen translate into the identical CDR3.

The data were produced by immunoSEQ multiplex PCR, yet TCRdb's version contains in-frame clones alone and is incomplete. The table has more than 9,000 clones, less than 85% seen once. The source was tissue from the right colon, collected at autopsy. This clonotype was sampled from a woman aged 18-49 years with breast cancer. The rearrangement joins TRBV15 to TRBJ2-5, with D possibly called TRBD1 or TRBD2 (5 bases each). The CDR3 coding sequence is TGTGCCACCAGCAGAGGTTCCGCAGGGAGAGAGACCCAGTACTTC. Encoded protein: CATSRGSAGRETQYF.